This T cell receptor beta chain is from a study of T cells in Graves' hyperthyroidism and ophthalmopathy. Comment on this clonotype: Antigen unknown.

Ophthalmopathy cases scored 3 or more on the Clinical Activity Score and 4 or more on NOSPECS grade, with duration below 3 months. The PBMCs had their origin in 8.5 to 10 ml of fresh peripheral blood. Findings and caveats of the study: Patients with ophthalmopathy were separated from those with stable hyperthyroidism by a 13 V-J model. Researchers found most expanded thyroid clonotypes above 0.001 in blood as well.

RNA transcripts yielded amplified TCR beta CDR3 regions. First-round RT-PCR targeting the TCR CDR3 was performed with the HTBI primer set. MiXCR was run by TCRdb on the multiplex PCR reads, yielding one entry per CDR3 protein. The repertoire holds a few hundred thousand distinct CDR3 sequences, with roughly a sixth as singletons. This TCR came from a woman aged 18-35 years with Graves' ophthalmopathy. The sample consisted of blood.

The CDR3 spells CASRDERVQAGYGYTF. CDR3 DNA: TGCGCCAGCAGGGATGAAAGGGTCCAGGCTGGCTATGGCTACACCTTC. V usage is TRBV5-1 and J usage is TRBJ1-2; D is undetermined. Trimming took 5 bases from V and 4 from J, leaving 21 bases between them. This CDR3 is 16 amino acids long. Looked up from germline, CDR1 is SGHRS and CDR2 is YFSETQ.